This TCR beta chain was obtained from a study of spatial heterogeneity in lung cancer. Study overall: On average, each unique TCR and UMI combination appeared more than ten times in raw reads.

Regarding time point: sample taken at primary tumor resection. Researchers sequenced whole RNA taken from tumor, nontumor lung or frozen PBMC without sorting. The cohort: around 77 early-stage, untreated non-small cell lung cancer patients. CDR3 length: 16 residues. The V and J ends lost 4 bases and 7 bases, in that order; junction bases with no gene match: 11. Germline-derived CDR1 and CDR2 are MNHEY and SVGEGT. TCR cDNA molecules were tagged individually, and each one carried a unique molecular identifier. MiXCR, applied by TCRdb to the 5' RACE reads, yields one record per CDR3 protein. The sample holds over a thousand distinct CDR3 sequences, 7.9% seen once. Judged by abundance, this clonotype is medium-sized (0.01 to 0.1%). This beta chain is an off-target read within a library intended for alpha chains, so its frequency means little.

The V call is TRBV6-2 or TRBV6-3, the J call TRBJ2-1; 9 bases align to TRBD2. The sequenced sample was normal lung tissue next to the tumor, obtained at surgery. This receptor was identified in a female donor with early-stage non-small cell lung cancer. The CDR3 loop is CASSFFAGGEENEQFF. The CDR3, as DNA: TGTGCCAGCAGTTTTTTCGCGGGAGGGGAGGAGAATGAGCAGTTCTTC.